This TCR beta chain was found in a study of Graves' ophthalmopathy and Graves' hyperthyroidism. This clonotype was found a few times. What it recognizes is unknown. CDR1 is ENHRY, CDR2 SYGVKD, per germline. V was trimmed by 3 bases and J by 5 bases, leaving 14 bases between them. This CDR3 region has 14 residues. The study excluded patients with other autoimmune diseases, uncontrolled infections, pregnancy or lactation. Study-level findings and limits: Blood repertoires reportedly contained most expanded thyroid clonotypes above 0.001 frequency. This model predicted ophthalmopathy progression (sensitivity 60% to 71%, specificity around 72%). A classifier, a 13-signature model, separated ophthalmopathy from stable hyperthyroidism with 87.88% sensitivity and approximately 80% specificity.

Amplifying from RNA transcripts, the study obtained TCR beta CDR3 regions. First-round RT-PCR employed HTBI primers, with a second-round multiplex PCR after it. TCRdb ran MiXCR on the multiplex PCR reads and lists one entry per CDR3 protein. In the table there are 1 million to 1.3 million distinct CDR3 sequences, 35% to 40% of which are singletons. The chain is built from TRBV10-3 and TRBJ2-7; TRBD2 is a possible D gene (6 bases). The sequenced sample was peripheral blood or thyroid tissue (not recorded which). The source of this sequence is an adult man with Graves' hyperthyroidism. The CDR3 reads CAISDPGLENEQYF. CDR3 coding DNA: TGTGCCATCAGTGACCCGGGACTGGAGAACGAGCAGTACTTC.